This T cell receptor (beta chain) derives from a study of T-cell memory formation after mild COVID-19. TCRdb re-called the 5' RACE reads through MiXCR, storing one row per CDR3 protein. The sample contains approximately 100,000 distinct CDR3 sequences, 11% of which appear only once. V was shortened by 0 bases and J by 1 base, with 11 bases between the two germline ends. CDR3 size: 15 residues. Germline-derived CDR1 and CDR2 are DFQATT and SNEGSKA (reference sequence). The rearrangement uses TRBV20-1 and TRBJ2-3; tentatively, D is TRBD1 (6 bases). The specimen was PBMCs or a T cell subset sorted from them (not recorded which). This clonotype was sampled from a man in his late teens or twenties who had mild COVID-19 (a few samples of this study predate the infection). Cell type and time point are not known. CDR3 amino acids: CSAREQGSGTDTQYF. The CDR3 nucleotides read TGCAGTGCTAGAGAGCAGGGGTCAGGCACAGATACGCAGTATTTT.